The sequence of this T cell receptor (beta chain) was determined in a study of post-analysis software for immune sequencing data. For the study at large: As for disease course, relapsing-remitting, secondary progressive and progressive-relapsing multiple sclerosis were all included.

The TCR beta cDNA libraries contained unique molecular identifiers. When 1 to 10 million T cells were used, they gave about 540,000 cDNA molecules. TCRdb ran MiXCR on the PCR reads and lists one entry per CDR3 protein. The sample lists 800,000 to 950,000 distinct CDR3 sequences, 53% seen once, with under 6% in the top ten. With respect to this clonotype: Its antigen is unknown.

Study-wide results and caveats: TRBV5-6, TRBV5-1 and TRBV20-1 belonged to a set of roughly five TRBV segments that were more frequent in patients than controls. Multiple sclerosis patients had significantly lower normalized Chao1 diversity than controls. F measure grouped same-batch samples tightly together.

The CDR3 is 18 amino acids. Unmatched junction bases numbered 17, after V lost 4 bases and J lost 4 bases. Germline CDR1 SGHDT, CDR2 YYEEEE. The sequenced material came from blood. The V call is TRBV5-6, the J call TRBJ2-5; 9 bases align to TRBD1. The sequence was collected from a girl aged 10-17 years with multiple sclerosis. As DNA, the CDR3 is TGTGCCAGCAGCCCCTCCCGGGACAGGGTCTCCCGAGGAGAGACCCAGTACTTC. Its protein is CASSPSRDRVSRGETQYF. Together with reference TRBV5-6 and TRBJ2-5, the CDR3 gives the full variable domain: DAGVTQSPTHLIKTRGQQVTLRCSPKSGHDTVSWYQQALGQGPQFIFQYYEEEERQRGNFPDRFSGHQFPNYSSELNVNALLLGDSALYLCASSPSRDRVSRGETQYFGPGTRLLVL.